These 23 T cell receptor beta chains originate from one sample sequenced in a study of monozygotic twins with inflammatory bowel disease. TCRdb reprocessed the 5' RACE reads; each CDR3 protein has one entry and no DNA is given. The sample spans some 200,000 distinct CDR3 sequences; the ten largest clones claim approximately 7.7%. Sequenced input: blood. These receptors were collected from a human donor with ulcerative colitis or Crohn's disease, or a healthy co-twin of an affected twin (not recorded which).

CDR3 residues: CASSLEGSGELFF. The chain uses TRBV5-1 and TRBJ2-2; TCRdb reports TRBD1, a call that lacks DNA to check it against. Germline CDR1 is SGHRS and CDR2 is YFSETQ. The CDR3 consists of 13 residues.

This chain uses TRBV7-9 with TRBJ2-7; the D call from TCRdb, TRBD2, cannot be confirmed without DNA. The CDR3 contains 14 residues. The germline gives CDR1 SEHNR, CDR2 FQNEAQ (reference sequence). The chain's CDR3 is CASSRSLQGGEQYF.

The chain carries TRBV14 and TRBJ1-2; the TCRdb call, TRBD1, lacks DNA for checking. CDR3 length: 15 residues. The germline gives CDR1 SGHDN, CDR2 FVKESK. CDR3 loop: CASSQGHTGNYGYTF. Complete variable domain (other parts from reference TRBV14 and TRBJ1-2): EAGVTQFPSHSVIEKGQTVTLRCDPISGHDNLYWYRRVMGKEIKFLLHFVKESKQDESGMPNNRFLAERTGGTYSTLKVQPAELEDSGVYFCASSQGHTGNYGYTFGSGTRLTVV.

The gene calls are TRBV29-1 and TRBJ1-4; TCRdb proposes TRBD1, but this gene call is untestable without DNA. The CDR3 has 15 residues. Looked up from germline, CDR1 is SQVTM and CDR2 is ANQGSEA. Here the CDR3 reads CSVKKGGSRNEKLFF.

The gene calls are TRBV12-3 or TRBV12-4 and TRBJ2-2; no DNA is available, so the TRBD2 call from TCRdb remains unchecked. The CDR3 has 15 residues. CDR3 residues: CASSPGTKYTGELFF.

J is TRBJ1-4 and V is TRBV6-5; the D gene TCRdb calls, TRBD1, cannot be checked with no DNA. The CDR3 sequence is 14 residues long. CDR1 MNHEY and CDR2 SVGAGI come from the germline V gene. The CDR3 region is CASSSSGHGEKLFF.

The rearrangement links TRBV4-2 to TRBJ1-5; lacking DNA, the TRBD1 call made by TCRdb goes unchecked. The CDR3 runs to 15 residues. Germline CDR1 and CDR2: LGHNA and YNFKEQ. The CDR3 protein is CASSQEPGDNQPQHF.

The gene calls are TRBV28 and TRBJ1-6. Germline V gene sequence: CDR1 MDHEN, CDR2 SYDVKM. This CDR3 contains 15 residues. The CDR3 loop reads CASRPQGAYNSPLHF.

The genes are TRBV7-9 and TRBJ2-3; the D gene TCRdb calls, TRBD1, cannot be checked with no DNA. Germline CDR1 SEHNR, CDR2 FQNEAQ (reference sequence). This CDR3 spans 15 amino acids. The CDR3: CASSLGDRGWDTQYF. Full variable domain (remainder filled in from reference TRBV7-9 and TRBJ2-3): DTGVSQNPRHKITKRGQNVTFRCDPISEHNRLYWYRQTLGQGPEFLTYFQNEAQLEKSRLLSDRFSAERPKGSFSTLEIQRTEQGDSAMYLCASSLGDRGWDTQYFGPGTRLTVL.

The chain is built from TRBV29-1 and TRBJ1-1. CDR3 size: 11 residues. Germline-derived CDR1 and CDR2 are SQVTM and ANQGSEA. The CDR3 sequence: CCCEMNTEAFF. Full variable domain (remainder filled in from reference TRBV29-1 and TRBJ1-1): SAVISQKPSRDICQRGTSLTIQCQVDSQVTMMFWYRQQPGQSLTLIATANQGSEATYESGFVIDKFPISRPNLTFSTLTVSNMSPEDSSIYLCCCEMNTEAFFGQGTRLTVV.

The chain employs TRBV6-5 and TRBJ1-1; TCRdb reports TRBD1, a call that lacks DNA to check it against. Germline CDR1 MNHEY, CDR2 SVGAGI. CDR3 size: 17 residues. The chain's CDR3 is CASSYSMGGIMNTEAFF.

The chain recombines TRBV27 with TRBJ2-7; TCRdb names TRBD1, which stays unverified in the absence of DNA. This CDR3 contains 16 residues. The germline V gene encodes CDR1 MNHEY and CDR2 SMNVEV (reference sequence). The CDR3 region is CASREQGTSLSYEQYF.

V and J are TRBV27 and TRBJ1-1; the D call from TCRdb, TRBD1, cannot be confirmed without DNA. This CDR3 region has 14 residues. Germline V gene data show CDR1 as MNHEY and CDR2 as SMNVEV (reference sequence). CDR3 region: CASSVRGVNTEAFF.

CDR3 sequence: CASSSLGTGNSYEQYF. This chain connects TRBV5-1 to TRBJ2-7; the D call of TRBD1 rests on TCRdb alone, since no DNA is present to check it. The CDR3 extends over 16 amino acids. Germline values: CDR1 SGHRS, CDR2 YFSETQ.

CDR3 sequence: CSVSPLAGANEKLFF. V is TRBV29-1 and J is TRBJ1-4. Germline V gives CDR1 SQVTM, CDR2 ANQGSEA. The CDR3 loop spans 15 amino acids.

The chain recombines TRBV6-1 with TRBJ2-1. This CDR3 spans 12 amino acids. CDR1 and CDR2 (germline): MNHNS, SASEGT. CDR3 region: CASSERTEQQFF.

V is TRBV20-1 and J is TRBJ1-2. The CDR3 has 13 residues. Germline V CDR1 and CDR2: DFQATT, SNEGSKA (reference sequence). The CDR3 region is CSARGLGSYGYTF.

The chain recombines TRBV29-1 with TRBJ2-2; TCRdb outputs TRBD2, but without DNA this stays unchecked. Germline CDR1 reads SQVTM; CDR2 reads ANQGSEA. This CDR3 is built from 13 residues. CDR3 sequence reads: CSGLAWDTGELFF.

The chain has TRBV5-8 and TRBJ1-2; the TRBD1 assignment by TCRdb is unverifiable without DNA. The CDR3 has 13 amino acids. CDR1 SGHTS and CDR2 YDEGEE come from the germline V gene. The CDR3 sequence is CASRQTGGEGYTF.

The V and J genes are TRBV6-5 and TRBJ1-1. Germline CDR1 and CDR2: MNHEY and SVGAGI. CDR3 length: 15 residues. This CDR3 reads CASSYSKGMNTEAFF.

The CDR3 sequence is CASSQERASGVVETDTQYF. The chain couples TRBV3-1 to TRBJ2-3; TCRdb selects TRBD2, and the lack of DNA leaves this call unchecked. This CDR3 contains 19 residues. Germline CDR1 reads LGHDT; CDR2 reads YNNKEL (reference sequence).

This rearrangement joins TRBV4-1 to TRBJ1-1. Germline CDR1 reads MGHRA; CDR2 reads YSYEKL. This CDR3 is built from 17 residues. CDR3 residues: CASSQVTLGGMNTEAFF.

The chain has TRBV5-1 and TRBJ2-5; the D gene TCRdb calls, TRBD1, cannot be checked with no DNA. CDR1 is SGHRS, CDR2 YFSETQ, per germline. This CDR3 has 13 residues. CDR3 sequence: CASSRTGEETQYF.